Presented here are 13 T cell receptor beta chains from one specimen sequenced in a study of cytomegalovirus exposure and HLA in healthy donors. Method: immunoSEQ multiplex PCR; TCRdb's copy keeps in-frame clones and lacks some. The profile shows over 85,000 clones, approximately 81% of them singletons. The source material was PBMCs. These receptors came from a woman aged 18-30 years in good health and CMV-seropositive.

The chain links TRBV7-3 to TRBJ2-3, with no clear D. The CDR3 loop spans 12 amino acids. Germline V lookup: CDR1 SGHTA, CDR2 FQGTGA. V was shortened by 4 bases and J by 0 bases, with 2 bases between the two germline ends. CDR3 sequence reads: CASSSSTDTQYF. As DNA, the CDR3 is TGTGCCAGCAGCTCTAGCACAGATACGCAGTATTTT.

A few counts support this clone. The genes are TRBV11-1 and TRBJ1-1; no definite D call. The germline gives CDR1 SGHAT, CDR2 FQDESV (reference sequence). Deletions cut 0 bases from V and 11 bases from J, with 10 bases between. The CDR3 has 12 residues. CDR3 sequence reads: CASSLAGRSAFF. CDR3 nucleotide sequence: TGTGCCAGCAGCTTAGCGGGGAGATCGGCTTTCTTT. Together with reference TRBV11-1 and TRBJ1-1, the CDR3 gives the full variable domain: EAEVAQSPRYKITEKSQAVAFWCDPISGHATLYWYRQILGQGPELLVQFQDESVVDDSQLPKDRFSAERLKGVDSTLKIQPAELGDSAMYLCASSLAGRSAFFGQGTRLTVV.

This rearrangement joins TRBV28 to TRBJ1-2, with 7 bases identical to TRBD1. Germline CDR1 is MDHEN and CDR2 is SYDVKM. After removal of 7 bases from V and 4 bases from J, the junction contained 3 bases not matched to a gene. The CDR3 length is 12 residues. The CDR3 nucleotides read TGTGCCAGCACCCGGACAGGCTATGGCTACACCTTC. Its translation is CASTRTGYGYTF.

This sequence joins TRBV10-3 and TRBJ1-1; D uncertain. This CDR3 spans 13 amino acids. CDR1 is ENHRY, CDR2 SYGVKD, per germline. V was pared by 10 bases and J by 1 base, with 13 bases between. The CDR3 DNA sequence: TGTGCCACCACACAAACGCCGAACACTGAAGCTTTCTTT. Its protein is CATTQTPNTEAFF.

This chain links TRBV27 with TRBJ1-1, with 9 bases aligning to TRBD1. Trimming took 2 bases from V and 5 from J; bases not matched to a gene: 12. Germline V lookup: CDR1 MNHEY, CDR2 SMNVEV (reference sequence). The CDR3 spans 17 residues. CDR3 sequence (DNA): TGTGCCAGCAGTTTAACCCCTACAGGGGGCGGGCGGACTGAAGCTTTCTTT. Protein product: CASSLTPTGGGRTEAFF.

The chain employs TRBV5-1 and TRBJ1-2, with TRBD1 matching 10 bases. CDR1 is SGHRS, CDR2 YFSETQ, per germline. This CDR3 has 16 amino acids. The ends lost 4 bases at V and 8 bases at J; junction bases unmatched: 14. Written as DNA, the CDR3 is TGCGCCAGCAGCGGAAATCCCGGGACAGGGGTTAGGGGCTACACCTTC. Residues: CASSGNPGTGVRGYTF.

The rearrangement joins TRBV5-1 to TRBJ1-1, with D uncertain. The CDR3 sequence is 15 residues long. Germline V lookup: CDR1 SGHRS, CDR2 YFSETQ. V was clipped by 3 bases and J by 2 bases, with 14 bases between them. The CDR3 loop reads CASSWRAGANTEAFF. The DNA of the CDR3 is TGCGCCAGCAGCTGGCGTGCCGGAGCCAACACTGAAGCTTTCTTT.

The V and J genes are TRBV7-9 and TRBJ1-2; 7 bases map to TRBD1. Germline CDR1 and CDR2: SEHNR and FQNEAQ (reference sequence). This CDR3 spans 14 amino acids. The V and J ends lost 3 bases and 4 bases, in that order; junction bases with no gene match: 5. The CDR3 sequence is CASSLGSGGYGYTF. The CDR3 region has the DNA TGTGCCAGCAGCTTGGGTTCAGGGGGCTATGGCTACACCTTC.

The chain has TRBV4-2 and TRBJ2-7, with TRBD2 matching 8 bases. V lost 5 bases to trimming and J lost 3 bases; unmatched junction nucleotides: 12. Germline CDR1 and CDR2: LGHNA and YNFKEQ. The CDR3 runs to 16 residues. CDR3 nucleotide sequence: TGTGCCAGCAGCACCCGTTCGGGAGGGTCGAACTACGAGCAGTACTTC. Protein sequence: CASSTRSGGSNYEQYF.

This chain joins TRBV9 and TRBJ2-5, with 11 bases that match TRBD2. The CDR3 is made up of 15 amino acids. Germline CDR1 is SGDLS and CDR2 is YYNGEE. The trim removed 4 bases at V and 11 bases at J, leaving 13 bases unmatched. CDR3 residues: CASSPRLAGMGSQYF. The DNA for the CDR3 is TGTGCCAGCAGCCCAAGACTAGCGGGGATGGGAAGTCAGTACTTC.

The V call is TRBV12-2, the J call TRBJ1-6; whether TRBD1, the table's D call, matches the DNA was not checked. TRBV12-2 is deemed a pseudogene. This CDR3 comprises 19 residues. The CDR3: CASRSLFSRGSSYNSPLHF. The DNA of the CDR3 is TGTGCAAGTCGCTCGCTCTTCTCCAGGGGAAGCTCCTATAATTCACCCCTCCACTTT.

This clone turned up a few times. The V call is TRBV14, the J call TRBJ2-7, with 8 bases aligning to TRBD1. V was clipped by 0 bases and J by 5 bases; unmatched bases: 6. The CDR3 covers 15 residues. Germline CDR1 reads SGHDN; CDR2 reads FVKESK. CDR3 region: CASSQDWGQAHEQYF. For the CDR3, the DNA is TGTGCCAGCAGCCAAGACTGGGGACAGGCCCACGAGCAGTACTTC.

V is TRBV6-1 and J is TRBJ2-7; 9 positions agree with TRBD1. This CDR3 is 13 amino acids long. V dropped 8 bases and J dropped 3; count of bases not matched to a gene: 5. Germline assignment: CDR1 MNHNS and CDR2 SASEGT. CDR3 loop: CASSDRGYYEQYF. The CDR3 DNA follows: TGTGCCAGCTCGGACAGGGGCTACTACGAGCAGTACTTC.